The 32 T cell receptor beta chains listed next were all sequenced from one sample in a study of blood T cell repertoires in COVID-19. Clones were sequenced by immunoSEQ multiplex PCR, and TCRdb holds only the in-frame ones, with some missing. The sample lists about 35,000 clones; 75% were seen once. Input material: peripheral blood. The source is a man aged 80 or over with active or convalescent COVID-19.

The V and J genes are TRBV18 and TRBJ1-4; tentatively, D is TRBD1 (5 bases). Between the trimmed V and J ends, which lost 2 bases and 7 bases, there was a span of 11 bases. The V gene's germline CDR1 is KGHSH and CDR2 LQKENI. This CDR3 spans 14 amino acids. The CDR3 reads CASSPRGAGEKLFF. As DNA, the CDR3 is TGTGCCAGCTCACCAAGGGGAGCGGGTGAAAAACTGTTTTTT.

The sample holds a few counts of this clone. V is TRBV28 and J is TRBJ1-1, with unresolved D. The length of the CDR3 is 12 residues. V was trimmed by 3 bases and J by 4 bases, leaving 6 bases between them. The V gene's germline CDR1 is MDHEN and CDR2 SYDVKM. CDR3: CASSLLSTEAFF. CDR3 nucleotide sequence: TGTGCCAGCAGTTTGTTGAGCACTGAAGCTTTCTTT. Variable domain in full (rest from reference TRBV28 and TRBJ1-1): DVKVTQSSRYLVKRTGEKVFLECVQDMDHENMFWYRQDPGLGLRLIYFSYDVKMKEKGDIPEGYSVSREKKERFSLILESASTNQTSMYLCASSLLSTEAFFGQGTRLTVV.

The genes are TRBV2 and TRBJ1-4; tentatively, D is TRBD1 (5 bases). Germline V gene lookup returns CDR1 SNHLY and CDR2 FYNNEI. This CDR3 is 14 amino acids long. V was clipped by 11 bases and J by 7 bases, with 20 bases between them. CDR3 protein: CAGRPDTRGEKLFF. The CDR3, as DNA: TGTGCCGGCCGTCCGGACACTCGAGGTGAAAAACTGTTTTTT.

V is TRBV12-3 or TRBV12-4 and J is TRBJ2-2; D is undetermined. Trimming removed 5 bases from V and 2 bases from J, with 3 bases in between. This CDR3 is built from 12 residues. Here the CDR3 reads CASSPNTGELFF. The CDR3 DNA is TGTGCCAGCAGTCCAAACACCGGGGAGCTGTTTTTT.

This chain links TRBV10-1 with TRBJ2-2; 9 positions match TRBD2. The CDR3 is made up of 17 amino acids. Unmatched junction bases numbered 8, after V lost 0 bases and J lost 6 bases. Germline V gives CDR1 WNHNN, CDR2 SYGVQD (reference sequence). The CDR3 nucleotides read TGCGCCAGCAGTGAGTCCTTGGCGGGAGGGCCGTCCGGGGAGCTGTTTTTT. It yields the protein CASSESLAGGPSGELFF.

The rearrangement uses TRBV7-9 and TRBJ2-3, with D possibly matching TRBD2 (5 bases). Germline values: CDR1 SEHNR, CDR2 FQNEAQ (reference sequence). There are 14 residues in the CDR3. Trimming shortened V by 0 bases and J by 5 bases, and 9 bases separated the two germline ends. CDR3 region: CASSLAGEVDTQYF. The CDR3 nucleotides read TGTGCCAGCAGCTTAGCGGGAGAGGTAGATACGCAGTATTTT.

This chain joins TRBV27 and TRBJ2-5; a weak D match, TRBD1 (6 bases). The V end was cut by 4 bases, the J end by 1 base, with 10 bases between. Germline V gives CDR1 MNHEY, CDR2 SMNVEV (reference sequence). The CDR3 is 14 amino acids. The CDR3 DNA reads TGTGCCAGCAGTTCAGACAGGTCCCAAGAGACCCAGTACTTC. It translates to CASSSDRSQETQYF.

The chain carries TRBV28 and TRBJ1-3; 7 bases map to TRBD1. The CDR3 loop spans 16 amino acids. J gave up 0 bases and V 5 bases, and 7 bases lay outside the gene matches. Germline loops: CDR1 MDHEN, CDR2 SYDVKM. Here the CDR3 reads CASSLTGTASGNTIYF. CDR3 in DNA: TGTGCCAGCAGTCTTACCGGGACAGCCTCTGGAAACACCATATATTTT.

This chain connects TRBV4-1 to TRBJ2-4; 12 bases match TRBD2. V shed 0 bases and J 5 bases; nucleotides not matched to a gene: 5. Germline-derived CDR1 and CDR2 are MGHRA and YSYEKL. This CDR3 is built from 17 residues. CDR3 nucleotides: TGCGCCAGCAGCCAAGATCCTAGCGGGAGGGTGGAAAACATTCAGTACTTC. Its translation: CASSQDPSGRVENIQYF.

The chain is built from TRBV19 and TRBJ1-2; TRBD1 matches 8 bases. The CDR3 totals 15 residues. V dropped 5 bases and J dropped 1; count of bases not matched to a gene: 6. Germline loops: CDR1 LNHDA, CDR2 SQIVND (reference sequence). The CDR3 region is CASSPDRGGNYGYTF. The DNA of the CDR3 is TGTGCCAGTAGTCCCGACAGGGGTGGTAACTATGGCTACACCTTC.

The CDR3 nucleotides are TGCGCCAGCAGCTCGGGGGGGAATAGGGAGACCCAGTACTTC. This sequence encodes CASSSGGNRETQYF. The rearrangement joins TRBV5-1 to TRBJ2-5, with TRBD2 matching over 8 bases. The germline V gene encodes CDR1 SGHRS and CDR2 YFSETQ. V shed 3 bases, J shed 5 bases, and the junction held 6 bases outside the gene matches. There are 14 residues in the CDR3.

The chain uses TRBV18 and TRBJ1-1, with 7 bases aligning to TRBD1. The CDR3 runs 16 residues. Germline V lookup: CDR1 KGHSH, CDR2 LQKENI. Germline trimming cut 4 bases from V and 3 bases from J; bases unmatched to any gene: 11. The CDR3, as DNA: TGTGCCAGCTCACTGAACCCCCCAGGGGGGCACACTGAAGCTTTCTTT. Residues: CASSLNPPGGHTEAFF.

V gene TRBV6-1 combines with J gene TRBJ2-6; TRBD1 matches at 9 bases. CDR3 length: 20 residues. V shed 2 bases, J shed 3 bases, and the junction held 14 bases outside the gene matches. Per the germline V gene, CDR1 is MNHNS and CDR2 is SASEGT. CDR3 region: CASSETQPGQGLFGANVLTF. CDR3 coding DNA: TGTGCCAGCAGTGAAACACAACCGGGACAGGGTCTTTTTGGGGCCAACGTCCTGACTTTC.

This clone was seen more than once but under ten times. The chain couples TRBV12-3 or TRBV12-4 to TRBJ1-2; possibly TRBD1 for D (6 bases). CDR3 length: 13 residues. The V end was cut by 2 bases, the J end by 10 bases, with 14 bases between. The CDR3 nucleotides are TGTGCCAGCAGTTTATCTCAGGGGAGCTCCTACACCTTC. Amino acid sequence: CASSLSQGSSYTF.

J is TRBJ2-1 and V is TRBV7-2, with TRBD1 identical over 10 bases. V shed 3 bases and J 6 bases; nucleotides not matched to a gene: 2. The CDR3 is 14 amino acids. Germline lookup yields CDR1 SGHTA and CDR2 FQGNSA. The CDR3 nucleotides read TGTGCCAGCAGCTTTCGGACAGGGGGCAATGAGCAGTTCTTC. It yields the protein CASSFRTGGNEQFF.

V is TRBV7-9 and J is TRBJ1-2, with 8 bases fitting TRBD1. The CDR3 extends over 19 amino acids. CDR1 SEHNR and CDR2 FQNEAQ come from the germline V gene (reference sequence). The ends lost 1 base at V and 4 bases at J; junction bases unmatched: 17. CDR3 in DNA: TGTGCCAGCAGCTTAGGGAGTAAACGGACAGGGCCAAACATCTATGGCTACACCTTC. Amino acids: CASSLGSKRTGPNIYGYTF.

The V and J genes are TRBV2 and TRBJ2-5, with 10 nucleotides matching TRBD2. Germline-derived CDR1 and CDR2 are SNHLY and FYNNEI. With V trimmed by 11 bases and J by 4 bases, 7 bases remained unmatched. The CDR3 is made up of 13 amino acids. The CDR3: CAASGSFAETQYF. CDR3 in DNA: TGTGCCGCTAGCGGGAGTTTTGCAGAGACCCAGTACTTC.

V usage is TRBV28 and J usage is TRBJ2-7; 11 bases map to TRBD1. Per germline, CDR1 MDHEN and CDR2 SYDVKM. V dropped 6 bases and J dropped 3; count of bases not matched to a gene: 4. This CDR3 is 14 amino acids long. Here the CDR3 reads CASRTGTGGYEQYF. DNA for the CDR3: TGTGCCAGCAGGACCGGGACAGGGGGCTACGAGCAGTACTTC. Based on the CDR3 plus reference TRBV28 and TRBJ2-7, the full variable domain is DVKVTQSSRYLVKRTGEKVFLECVQDMDHENMFWYRQDPGLGLRLIYFSYDVKMKEKGDIPEGYSVSREKKERFSLILESASTNQTSMYLCASRTGTGGYEQYFGPGTRLTVT.

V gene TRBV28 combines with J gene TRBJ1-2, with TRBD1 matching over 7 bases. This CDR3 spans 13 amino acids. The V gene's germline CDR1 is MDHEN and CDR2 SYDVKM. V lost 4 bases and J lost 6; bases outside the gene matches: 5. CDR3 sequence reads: CASSSPGGDGYTF. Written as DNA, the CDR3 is TGTGCCAGCAGTTCCCCAGGGGGAGATGGCTACACCTTC.

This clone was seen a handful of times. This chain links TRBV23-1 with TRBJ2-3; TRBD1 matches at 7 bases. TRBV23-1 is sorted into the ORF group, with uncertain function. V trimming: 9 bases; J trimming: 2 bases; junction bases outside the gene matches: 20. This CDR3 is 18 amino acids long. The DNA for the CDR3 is TGCGCCAGGAGCGCCTTGAGGTACCCGGACAGGCCCACAGATACGCAGTATTTT. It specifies CARSALRYPDRPTDTQYF.

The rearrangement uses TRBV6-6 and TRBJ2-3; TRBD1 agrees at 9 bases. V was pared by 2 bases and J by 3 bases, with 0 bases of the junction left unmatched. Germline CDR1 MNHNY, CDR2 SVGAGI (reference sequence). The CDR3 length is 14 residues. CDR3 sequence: CASSYGTGTDTQYF. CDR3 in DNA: TGTGCCAGCAGTTACGGGACAGGGACAGATACGCAGTATTTT.

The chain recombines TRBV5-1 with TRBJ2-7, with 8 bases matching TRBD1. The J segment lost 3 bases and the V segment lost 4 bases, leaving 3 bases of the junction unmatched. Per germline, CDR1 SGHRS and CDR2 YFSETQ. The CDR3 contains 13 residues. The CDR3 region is CASSTGQGYEQYF. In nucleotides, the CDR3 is TGCGCCAGCAGCACAGGACAGGGCTACGAGCAGTACTTC.

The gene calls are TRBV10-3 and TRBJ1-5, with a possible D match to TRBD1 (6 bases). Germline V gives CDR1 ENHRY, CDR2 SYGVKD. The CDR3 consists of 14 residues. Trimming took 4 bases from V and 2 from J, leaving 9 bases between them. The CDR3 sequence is CAISAAGGNQPQHF. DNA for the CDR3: TGTGCCATCAGTGCGGCAGGGGGCAATCAGCCCCAGCATTTT.

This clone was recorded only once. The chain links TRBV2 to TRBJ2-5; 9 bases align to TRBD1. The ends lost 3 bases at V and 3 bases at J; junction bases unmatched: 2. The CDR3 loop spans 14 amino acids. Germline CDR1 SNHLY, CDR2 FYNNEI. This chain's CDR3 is CASSDRTGEETQYF. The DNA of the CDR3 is TGTGCCAGCAGTGACCGGACAGGGGAAGAGACCCAGTACTTC.

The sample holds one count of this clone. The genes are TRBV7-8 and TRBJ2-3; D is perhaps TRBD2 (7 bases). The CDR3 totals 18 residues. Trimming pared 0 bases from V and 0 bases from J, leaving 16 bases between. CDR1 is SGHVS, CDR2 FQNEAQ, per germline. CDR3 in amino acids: CASSLAGGLQASTDTQYF. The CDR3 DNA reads TGTGCCAGCAGCTTAGCGGGGGGGCTACAGGCTAGCACAGATACGCAGTATTTT.

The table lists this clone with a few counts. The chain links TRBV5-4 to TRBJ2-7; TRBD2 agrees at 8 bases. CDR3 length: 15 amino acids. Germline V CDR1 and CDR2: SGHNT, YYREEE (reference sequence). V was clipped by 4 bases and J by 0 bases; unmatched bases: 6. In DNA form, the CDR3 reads TGTGCCAGCAGCCCGGGGGGGGGCCACTCCTACGAGCAGTACTTC. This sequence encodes CASSPGGGHSYEQYF.

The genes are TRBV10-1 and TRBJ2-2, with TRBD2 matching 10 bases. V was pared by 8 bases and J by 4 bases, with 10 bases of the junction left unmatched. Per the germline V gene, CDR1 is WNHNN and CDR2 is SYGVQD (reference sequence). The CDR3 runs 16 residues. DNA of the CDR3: TGCGCCAGCGGGACGACTGCTAGCGGGAGCACCGGGGAGCTGTTTTTT. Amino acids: CASGTTASGSTGELFF.

The CDR3 coding sequence is TGCGCCAGCAGCTTGGGGGCAGATCAGCCCCAGCATTTT. It encodes CASSLGADQPQHF. The J gene is TRBJ1-5, the V gene TRBV5-1; no definite D call. Deletions cut 0 bases from V and 5 bases from J, with 6 bases between. CDR3 length equals 13 residues. CDR1 is SGHRS and CDR2 is YFSETQ in the germline V gene.

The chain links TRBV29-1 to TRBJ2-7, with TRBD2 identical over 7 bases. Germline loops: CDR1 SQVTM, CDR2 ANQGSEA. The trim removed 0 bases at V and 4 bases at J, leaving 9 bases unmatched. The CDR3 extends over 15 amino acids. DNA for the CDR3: TGCAGCGTTGAAGATTCGACTAGCAGGACTTACGAGCAGTACTTC. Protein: CSVEDSTSRTYEQYF.

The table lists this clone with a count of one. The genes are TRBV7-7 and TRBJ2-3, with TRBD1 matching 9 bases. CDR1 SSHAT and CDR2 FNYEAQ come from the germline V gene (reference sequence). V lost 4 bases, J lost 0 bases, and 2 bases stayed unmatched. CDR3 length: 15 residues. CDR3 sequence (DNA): TGTGCCAGCAGCTCAGGACAGGGGAGCACAGATACGCAGTATTTT. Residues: CASSSGQGSTDTQYF. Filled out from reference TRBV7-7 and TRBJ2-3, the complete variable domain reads GAGVSQSPRYKVTKRGQDVTLRCDPISSHATLYWYQQALGQGPEFLTYFNYEAQPDKSGLPSDRFSAERPEGSISTLTIQRTEQRDSAMYRCASSSGQGSTDTQYFGPGTRLTVL.

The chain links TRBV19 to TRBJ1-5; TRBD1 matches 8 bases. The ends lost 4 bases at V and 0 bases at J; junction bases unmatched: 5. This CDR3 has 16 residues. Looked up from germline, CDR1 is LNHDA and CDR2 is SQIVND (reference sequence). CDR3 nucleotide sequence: TGTGCCAGTAGTACCGGGACAGGTTATAGCAATCAGCCCCAGCATTTT. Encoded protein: CASSTGTGYSNQPQHF.

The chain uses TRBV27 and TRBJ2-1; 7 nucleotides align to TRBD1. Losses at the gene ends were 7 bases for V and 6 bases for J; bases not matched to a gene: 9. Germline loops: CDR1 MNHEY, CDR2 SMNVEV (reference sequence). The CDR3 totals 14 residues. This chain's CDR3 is CASTLNRGSNEQFF. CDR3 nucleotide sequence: TGTGCCAGCACACTGAACAGGGGAAGCAATGAGCAGTTCTTC.